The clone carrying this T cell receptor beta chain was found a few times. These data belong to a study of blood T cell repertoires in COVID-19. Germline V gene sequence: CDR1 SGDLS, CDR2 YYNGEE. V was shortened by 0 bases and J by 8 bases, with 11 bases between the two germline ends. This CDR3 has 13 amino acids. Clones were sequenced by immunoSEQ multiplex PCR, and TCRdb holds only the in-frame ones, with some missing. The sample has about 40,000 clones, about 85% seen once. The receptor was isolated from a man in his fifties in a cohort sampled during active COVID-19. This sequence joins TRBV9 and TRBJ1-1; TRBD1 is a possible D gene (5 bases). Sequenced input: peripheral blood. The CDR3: CASSVGTRPEAFF. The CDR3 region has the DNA TGTGCCAGCAGCGTAGGGACAAGACCCGAAGCTTTCTTT.